This T cell receptor (beta chain) was sequenced in a study of blood T cell repertoires in COVID-19. In the study overall: Italy, Spain and the United States were the sources of the convalescent and acute COVID-19 samples.

Germline CDR1 is MNHEY and CDR2 is SVGEGT. The CDR3 length is 14 residues. V dropped 6 bases and J dropped 1 base, with 12 bases sitting between them. How the authors handled the data: Reference gene primer amplification gave nucleated cell count estimates. Libraries were prepared by immunoSEQ multiplex PCR; TCRdb keeps only in-frame clonotypes and omits some of them. V and J calls and clone size are given by that table; D and trimming were obtained from the DNA. Found here are about 160,000 clones, roughly 78% of them singletons; the top ten hold roughly 8%. Seattle patients were enrolled while actively infected and followed longitudinally.

The J gene is TRBJ1-1, the V gene TRBV6-2 or TRBV6-3; D remains unclear. What was sequenced was peripheral blood. This receptor was taken from a woman aged 55-75 years with COVID-19, enrolled during active disease. CDR3 in amino acids: CASSLGIPNTEAFF. The CDR3 DNA is TGTGCCAGCAGCCTCGGGATCCCGAACACTGAAGCTTTCTTT.